These 29 T cell receptor beta chains were all obtained from the same sample, sequenced in a study of blood T cell repertoires in COVID-19 (TCRdb year 2020). Library preparation employed the immunoSEQ multiplex PCR assay. TCRdb mirrors the immuneACCESS table, restricted to in-frame sequences. Some clones are absent from its copies; in checked studies, under half trace to an unresolved V gene, and the reason for the others is unknown. The sample profile shows about 190,000 clones; approximately 91% of them were found once. The ten biggest clones cover 5.5% to 7.5% of the sample. Sequenced sample: peripheral blood. These receptors originate from a man in his forties or fifties with acute or convalescent COVID-19.

This clone has only one observation. The V call is TRBV6-5, the J call TRBJ1-6, with D possibly matching TRBD1 (5 bases). The V end was cut by 6 bases, the J end by 10 bases, with 13 bases between. The CDR3 runs 13 residues. Germline V lookup: CDR1 MNHEY, CDR2 SVGAGI. The CDR3 spells CASRTGGGSPLHF. CDR3 coding DNA: TGTGCCAGCAGAACGGGGGGAGGGTCACCCCTCCACTTT.

This clone was seen more than once but under ten times. The V and J genes are TRBV5-5 and TRBJ2-2; no clear D gene. Germline CDR1 and CDR2: SGHKS and YYEKEE (reference sequence). The length of the CDR3 is 13 residues. The V and J ends lost 1 base and 9 bases respectively, with 10 bases between them. The CDR3 DNA is TGTGCCAGCAGCTTGCAGGCCGACAGGGAGCTGTTTTTT. It specifies CASSLQADRELFF.

The chain links TRBV7-8 to TRBJ1-4; D may be TRBD1 (5 bases). Per the germline V gene, CDR1 is SGHVS and CDR2 is FQNEAQ. Trimming shortened V by 2 bases and J by 6 bases, and 13 bases separated the two germline ends. The CDR3 contains 15 residues. In nucleotides, the CDR3 is TGTGCCAGCAGCTTAATTCCAGGGCAGGATGAAAAACTGTTTTTT. This translates into CASSLIPGQDEKLFF.

V gene TRBV6-6 combines with J gene TRBJ1-6; TRBD1 might be the D (6 bases). Germline assignment: CDR1 MNHNY and CDR2 SVGAGI (reference sequence). The length of the CDR3 is 17 residues. Trimming took 5 bases from V and 4 from J, leaving 18 bases between them. CDR3 protein: CASSQPQGARYNSPLHF. CDR3 nucleotides: TGTGCCAGCAGTCAACCACAGGGAGCGCGTTATAATTCACCCCTCCACTTT.

The rearrangement links TRBV12-3 or TRBV12-4 to TRBJ2-1; a weak D match, TRBD2 (7 bases). The CDR3 spans 13 residues. V was shortened by 4 bases and J by 9 bases, with 13 bases between the two germline ends. CDR3 protein: CASSSGGGGEQFF. CDR3 nucleotides: TGTGCCAGCAGTTCTGGGGGCGGGGGTGAGCAGTTCTTC.

The chain recombines TRBV6-2 or TRBV6-3 with TRBJ1-5; D perhaps matches TRBD1 (5 bases). V was cut by 6 bases and J by 2 bases, with 20 bases left in between. The germline gives CDR1 MNHEY, CDR2 SVGEGT. The length of the CDR3 is 17 residues. CDR3 region: CASSPIYRAGRNQPQHF. The DNA for the CDR3 is TGTGCCAGCAGCCCTATTTACCGGGCAGGGCGCAATCAGCCCCAGCATTTT.

Only one count was recorded for this clone. The rearrangement uses TRBV5-1 and TRBJ2-1; D is possibly TRBD1 (7 bases). This CDR3 comprises 17 residues. The V gene's germline CDR1 is SGHRS and CDR2 YFSETQ. V was trimmed by 0 bases and J by 2 bases, leaving 15 bases between them. The CDR3 bases are TGCGCCAGCAGCTTGGAGGGGGGCAGGGGGACCTACAATGAGCAGTTCTTC. This codes for CASSLEGGRGTYNEQFF.

This clone appeared once. V usage is TRBV10-3 and J usage is TRBJ1-2, with unresolved D. There are 15 residues in the CDR3. The germline gives CDR1 ENHRY, CDR2 SYGVKD. The V gene lost 0 bases and the J gene lost 4 bases, with 12 bases spanning the gap. This CDR3 reads CAISESMAGSYGYTF. The CDR3 nucleotides read TGTGCCATCAGTGAGTCGATGGCAGGAAGCTATGGCTACACCTTC.

The rearrangement uses TRBV27 and TRBJ1-6; D call uncertain. This CDR3 contains 12 residues. Germline values: CDR1 MNHEY, CDR2 SMNVEV (reference sequence). V was pared by 3 bases and J by 7 bases, with 4 bases between. The CDR3 spells CASSFINSPLHF. CDR3 coding DNA: TGTGCCAGCAGTTTTATAAATTCACCCCTCCACTTT.

The chain is built from TRBV5-5 and TRBJ2-1, with TRBD2 identical over 7 bases. The germline V gene encodes CDR1 SGHKS and CDR2 YYEKEE (reference sequence). The J segment lost 7 bases and the V segment lost 0 bases, leaving 1 base of the junction unmatched. The CDR3 is 13 amino acids. CDR3 protein: CASSLEGGNEQFF. DNA for the CDR3: TGTGCCAGCAGCTTGGAGGGAGGGAATGAGCAGTTCTTC.

This clone was observed a few times. The rearrangement uses TRBV5-4 and TRBJ1-1; D is ambiguous. V lost 1 base, J lost 2 bases, and 9 bases lay in between. The CDR3 has 14 residues. The germline gives CDR1 SGHNT, CDR2 YYREEE (reference sequence). The CDR3 sequence: CASSLSVTNTEAFF. The CDR3 DNA follows: TGTGCCAGCAGCTTGAGCGTGACTAACACTGAAGCTTTCTTT.

The chain carries TRBV12-5 and TRBJ1-1, with unresolved D. Germline assignment: CDR1 LGHNT and CDR2 FRNRAP. This CDR3 has 13 amino acids. V was trimmed by 0 bases and J by 3 bases, leaving 5 bases between them. CDR3 coding DNA: TGTGCTAGTGGTTTGGTACGGTACACTGAAGCTTTCTTT. It translates to CASGLVRYTEAFF.

The chain uses TRBV27 and TRBJ1-1; 8 bases are a match to TRBD1. After removal of 5 bases from V and 5 bases from J, the junction contained 10 bases not matched to a gene. Germline V gives CDR1 MNHEY, CDR2 SMNVEV (reference sequence). CDR3 length: 15 residues. CDR3 sequence (DNA): TGTGCCAGCAGTACAAGACAGGGGATGAGTACTGAAGCTTTCTTT. Translation: CASSTRQGMSTEAFF.

The sample holds one count of this clone. This sequence joins TRBV5-6 and TRBJ1-3; no firm D call. CDR3 length: 15 amino acids. Germline loops: CDR1 SGHDT, CDR2 YYEEEE. V shed 4 bases and J shed 2 bases, with 13 bases lying between them. The CDR3 nucleotides are TGTGCCAGCAGCCGTAAGGGAGGACCTGGAAACACCATATATTTT. Residues: CASSRKGGPGNTIYF. Combining the CDR3 with reference TRBV5-6 and TRBJ1-3 gives the whole variable domain DAGVTQSPTHLIKTRGQQVTLRCSPKSGHDTVSWYQQALGQGPQFIFQYYEEEERQRGNFPDRFSGHQFPNYSSELNVNALLLGDSALYLCASSRKGGPGNTIYFGEGSWLTVV.

This clone was recorded a few times. The rearrangement joins TRBV18 to TRBJ1-1, with TRBD1 identical over 9 bases. The CDR3 is made up of 15 amino acids. J gave up 6 bases and V 2 bases, and 7 bases lay outside the gene matches. The V gene's germline CDR1 is KGHSH and CDR2 LQKENI. Here the CDR3 reads CASSPGTGRLAEAFF. CDR3 coding DNA: TGTGCCAGCTCACCAGGGACAGGGCGTTTGGCTGAAGCTTTCTTT. The full variable domain, its missing parts supplied by reference TRBV18 and TRBJ1-1, is NAGVMQNPRHLVRRRGQEARLRCSPMKGHSHVYWYRQLPEEGLKFMVYLQKENIIDESGMPKERFSAEFPKEGPSILRIQQVVRGDSAAYFCASSPGTGRLAEAFFGQGTRLTVV.

This clone has more than one count but fewer than ten. CDR3 coding DNA: TGTGCCAGCTCACCCGGCAGGGGGATCCTACAGCCCCAGCATTTT. Translation: CASSPGRGILQPQHF. The chain couples TRBV18 to TRBJ1-5; 7 nucleotides match TRBD1. Germline assignment: CDR1 KGHSH and CDR2 LQKENI. V shed 3 bases, J shed 7 bases, and the junction held 9 bases outside the gene matches. The CDR3 is made up of 15 amino acids.

With regard to this clone: The junction differs from germline at one of its ends, possibly a read error. The chain employs TRBV6-2 or TRBV6-3 and TRBJ2-7; D unclear. The CDR3 is 11 amino acids. Germline V gene sequence: CDR1 MNHEY, CDR2 SVGEGT. CDR3: CASSYSNEQYF. CDR3 DNA sequence: TGTGCCAGCAGTTACTCCAACGAGCAGTACTTC.

This clone was picked up one time. V and J are TRBV2 and TRBJ1-2; D is possibly TRBD1 (6 bases). CDR3 length: 13 amino acids. With 5 bases removed from V and 3 bases from J, the gap between germline ends came to 10 bases. CDR1 is SNHLY, CDR2 FYNNEI, per germline. CDR3 nucleotide sequence: TGTGCCAGCAGTTGGACAGCCGACTATGGCTACACCTTC. Translation gives CASSWTADYGYTF.

V gene TRBV6-5 combines with J gene TRBJ2-3; TRBD1 matches 11 bases. CDR1 MNHEY and CDR2 SVGAGI come from the germline V gene. The CDR3 length is 14 residues. J was trimmed by 3 bases and V by 8 bases; bases with no gene match: 4. The CDR3 reads CASRTGGGTDTQYF. The DNA for the CDR3 is TGTGCCAGCCGGACAGGGGGCGGTACAGATACGCAGTATTTT.

The chain employs TRBV5-1 and TRBJ2-3, with 11 nucleotides matching TRBD2. V lost 7 bases and J lost 5; bases outside the gene matches: 18. CDR3 length equals 18 residues. Germline-derived CDR1 and CDR2 are SGHRS and YFSETQ. The CDR3 nucleotides read TGCGCCAGCTGTTTTATGGACTTTAGCGGGGGGGGCGTAGATACGCAGTATTTT. This codes for CASCFMDFSGGGVDTQYF.

The chain links TRBV19 to TRBJ1-2, with 9 bases lining up with TRBD1. Trimming took 6 bases from V and 4 from J; bases not matched to a gene: 12. CDR1 and CDR2 from the germline V gene are LNHDA and SQIVND (reference sequence). The CDR3 covers 16 residues. The CDR3 is CASSTRPGQGRYGYTF. CDR3 in DNA: TGTGCCAGTAGCACGCGTCCAGGACAGGGGCGCTATGGCTACACCTTC. Full variable domain (missing parts from reference TRBV19 and TRBJ1-2): DGGITQSPKYLFRKEGQNVTLSCEQNLNHDAMYWYRQDPGQGLRLIYYSQIVNDFQKGDIAEGYSVSREKKESFPLTVTSAQKNPTAFYLCASSTRPGQGRYGYTFGSGTRLTVV.

This clone was found a few times. The gene calls are TRBV6-2 or TRBV6-3 and TRBJ1-6; no definite D call. Germline V gives CDR1 MNHEY, CDR2 SVGEGT. The V end was cut by 4 bases, the J end by 0 bases, with 13 bases between. CDR3 size: 17 residues. The CDR3: CASSFDVSDSYNSPLHF. The DNA for the CDR3 is TGTGCCAGCAGTTTCGACGTGAGCGACTCCTATAATTCACCCCTCCACTTT.

The chain carries TRBV15 and TRBJ2-7; D is uncertain. The germline CDR1 and CDR2 sequences are LNHNV and YYDKDF (reference sequence). The CDR3 loop spans 14 amino acids. V shed 5 bases and J shed 2 bases, with 13 bases lying between them. This CDR3 is CATSGGRGPYEQYF. CDR3 bases: TGTGCCACCAGCGGCGGCCGAGGTCCCTACGAGCAGTACTTC.

Concerning this clone itself: Other DNA sequences in the same sample also yield this CDR3. The genes are TRBV6-5 and TRBJ1-4; D is possibly TRBD1 (6 bases). Germline assignment: CDR1 MNHEY and CDR2 SVGAGI. The CDR3 extends over 14 amino acids. The ends were cut back, 6 bases at V and 0 bases at J, with 8 bases in the middle. CDR3 residues: CASRDSATNEKLFF. As DNA, the CDR3 is TGTGCCAGCAGGGACAGCGCAACTAATGAAAAACTGTTTTTT.

This chain uses TRBV2 with TRBJ1-2; D call uncertain. Trimming removed 1 base at V and 4 bases at J, with 4 bases between. The length of the CDR3 is 12 residues. The germline gives CDR1 SNHLY, CDR2 FYNNEI. The CDR3 nucleotides read TGTGCCAGCAGTGAAGTCGTCTATGGCTACACCTTC. Its translation: CASSEVVYGYTF.

The V gene is TRBV14, the J gene TRBJ1-1; 7 bases line up with TRBD1. J was trimmed by 0 bases and V by 0 bases; bases with no gene match: 10. This CDR3 contains 18 residues. Germline values: CDR1 SGHDN, CDR2 FVKESK. CDR3 sequence (DNA): TGTGCCAGCAGCCAAGATCATTCGGCCGGGACAGTGAACACTGAAGCTTTCTTT. Its translation is CASSQDHSAGTVNTEAFF.

The CDR3 DNA is TGTGCCACCAGTGACGACAGGGTATTTAATGGCTACACCTTC. It yields the protein CATSDDRVFNGYTF. The chain links TRBV24-1 to TRBJ1-2; 7 bases line up with TRBD1. J gave up 6 bases and V 4 bases, and 7 bases lay outside the gene matches. Germline V gives CDR1 KGHDR, CDR2 SFDVKD. The CDR3 is made up of 14 amino acids.

The V gene is TRBV7-2, the J gene TRBJ1-1; TRBD1 matches at 7 bases. After removal of 2 bases from V and 1 base from J, the junction contained 4 bases not matched to a gene. The CDR3 loop spans 15 amino acids. Germline-derived CDR1 and CDR2 are SGHTA and FQGNSA. The CDR3 spells CASSLSYRGNTEAFF. The CDR3 region has the DNA TGTGCCAGCAGCTTAAGTTACAGGGGGAACACTGAAGCTTTCTTT.

A few counts support this clone. The J gene is TRBJ2-2, the V gene TRBV5-1, with D possibly being TRBD2 (5 bases). CDR1 is SGHRS, CDR2 YFSETQ, per germline. Trimming cost V 0 bases and J 8 bases, with 17 bases left between them. The CDR3 has 16 residues. CDR3 bases: TGCGCCAGCAGCTTGGTTCTAAGACGGGGATCGGGGGAGCTGTTTTTT. Protein product: CASSLVLRRGSGELFF.